Presented here are 16 T cell receptor beta chains from one specimen sequenced in a study of blood T cell repertoires in COVID-19 (dated by TCRdb to between 2020 and 2021). Libraries came from the immunoSEQ multiplex PCR assay. The table was pulled from immuneACCESS by TCRdb, which kept in-frame rearrangements only. Such tables lose some clones; where checked, under half of the loss comes from unresolved V genes, and the rest has no known cause. The sample table lists about 110,000 clones, approximately 84% of them with a count of one. The top ten hold approximately 8.1% of the sample. Sequencing was carried out using peripheral blood. These receptors originate from a middle-aged woman with acute or convalescent COVID-19.

A remark on this clone: Other DNA sequences from this sample encode an identical CDR3 as well. The chain couples TRBV9 to TRBJ1-2; no clear D gene. With 4 bases removed from V and 8 bases from J, the gap between germline ends came to 9 bases. CDR1 and CDR2 from the germline V gene are SGDLS and YYNGEE. This CDR3 is built from 11 residues. As DNA, the CDR3 is TGTGCCAGCAGCTTAAGAGGAGGCTACACCTTC. Its translation: CASSLRGGYTF.

The chain uses TRBV18 and TRBJ1-4; D ambiguous. Deletions cut 3 bases from V and 12 bases from J, with 17 bases between. Germline values: CDR1 KGHSH, CDR2 LQKENI. This CDR3 is built from 14 residues. The CDR3 reads CASSPKHNGGELFF. The CDR3 coding sequence is TGTGCCAGCTCACCCAAACACAATGGCGGTGAACTGTTTTTT.

The V and J genes are TRBV4-2 and TRBJ2-3, with 13 positions matching TRBD2. Germline lookup yields CDR1 LGHNA and CDR2 YNFKEQ. Losses at the gene ends were 4 bases for V and 2 bases for J; bases not matched to a gene: 15. CDR3 length: 20 residues. CDR3 nucleotides: TGTGCCAGCAGCCTTACGACTAGCGGGGGGAACTTAAAACACACAGATACGCAGTATTTT. This translates into CASSLTTSGGNLKHTDTQYF.

This chain connects TRBV19 to TRBJ1-2; 7 bases line up with TRBD1. The CDR3 runs to 11 residues. Trimming removed 11 bases from V and 6 bases from J; junction bases left unmatched: 6. Germline V lookup: CDR1 LNHDA, CDR2 SQIVND (reference sequence). The chain's CDR3 is CAGRTGDGYTF. CDR3 DNA: TGTGCCGGCCGGACAGGAGATGGCTACACCTTC.

This clone appeared once. The V gene is TRBV4-1, the J gene TRBJ2-1; D is perhaps TRBD2 (5 bases). Deletions cut 0 bases from V and 0 bases from J, with 12 bases between. Germline V gene data show CDR1 as MGHRA and CDR2 as YSYEKL. CDR3 length equals 17 residues. DNA for the CDR3: TGCGCCAGCAGCCAAGATCTAAGGAGGAGCTCCTACAATGAGCAGTTCTTC. It encodes CASSQDLRRSSYNEQFF.

A few counts support this clone. V and J are TRBV15 and TRBJ2-1, with D possibly being TRBD2 (6 bases). The length of the CDR3 is 16 residues. CDR1 is LNHNV, CDR2 YYDKDF, per germline (reference sequence). Trimming removed 1 base at V and 0 bases at J, with 10 bases between. CDR3 protein: CATSRGGVPSYNEQFF. Here the CDR3 DNA reads TGTGCCACCAGCAGAGGGGGGGTCCCCTCCTACAATGAGCAGTTCTTC.

The chain combines TRBV5-1 with TRBJ2-7, with 7 bases aligning to TRBD2. CDR1 SGHRS and CDR2 YFSETQ come from the germline V gene. This CDR3 is 15 amino acids long. After removal of 4 bases from V and 2 bases from J, the junction contained 9 bases not matched to a gene. This CDR3 reads CASSPRWGGTYEQYF. CDR3 nucleotide sequence: TGCGCCAGCAGCCCCCGCTGGGGAGGGACCTACGAGCAGTACTTC.

This clone has more than one count but fewer than ten. The chain recombines TRBV5-1 with TRBJ2-7; perhaps TRBD2 as D (6 bases). The CDR3 runs to 14 residues. Germline V gives CDR1 SGHRS, CDR2 YFSETQ. Trimming pared 4 bases from V and 3 bases from J, leaving 14 bases between. The CDR3 reads CASSLEGRIYEQYF. The DNA for the CDR3 is TGCGCCAGCAGCCTGGAGGGGCGGATCTACGAGCAGTACTTC.

This sequence joins TRBV12-3 or TRBV12-4 and TRBJ1-2; 10 positions agree with TRBD1. V shed 6 bases and J 7 bases; nucleotides not matched to a gene: 5. The CDR3 extends over 13 amino acids. CDR3 bases: TGTGCCAGCAGAAGGACAGGGGGAGTTGGCTACACCTTC. Protein product: CASRRTGGVGYTF.

The J gene is TRBJ2-1, the V gene TRBV11-2, with 9 bases identical to TRBD1. Germline lookup yields CDR1 SGHAT and CDR2 FQNNGV. The CDR3 runs to 15 residues. Trimming removed 5 bases from V and 5 bases from J; junction bases left unmatched: 7. The CDR3 loop reads CASSTGTGSHNEQFF. Written as DNA, the CDR3 is TGTGCCAGCAGCACTGGGACAGGGTCTCACAATGAGCAGTTCTTC.

The chain carries TRBV13 and TRBJ1-4; 7 bases align to TRBD1. From germline, CDR1 is PRHDT and CDR2 FYEKMQ (reference sequence). This CDR3 is built from 14 residues. Trimming removed 0 bases from V and 5 bases from J; junction bases left unmatched: 0. This chain's CDR3 is CASSLGDRNEKLFF. The CDR3 DNA reads as TGTGCCAGCAGCTTAGGGGACAGGAATGAAAAACTGTTTTTT.

This clone was seen only a few times. Distinct nucleotide sequences in the sample also encode this CDR3. The chain combines TRBV30 with TRBJ1-5, with 8 nucleotides matching TRBD1. CDR1 and CDR2 from the germline V gene are GTSNPN and SVGIG (reference sequence). After removal of 1 base from V and 5 bases from J, the junction contained 1 base not matched to a gene. The CDR3 runs 13 residues. The CDR3 reads CAWSAGGDQPQHF. In nucleotides, the CDR3 is TGTGCCTGGAGTGCAGGGGGCGATCAGCCCCAGCATTTT.

The CDR3 reads CASSYSGGDGYTF. The CDR3, as DNA: TGTGCCAGCAGTTACTCGGGGGGGGATGGCTACACCTTC. The V gene is TRBV6-6, the J gene TRBJ1-2, with a possible D match to TRBD1 (5 bases). Germline V lookup: CDR1 MNHNY, CDR2 SVGAGI (reference sequence). V was clipped by 0 bases and J by 6 bases, with 8 bases between them. The CDR3 covers 13 residues.

This clone was seen a few times. This rearrangement joins TRBV9 to TRBJ1-4; D is perhaps TRBD1 (6 bases). V lost 0 bases, J lost 11 bases, and 14 bases lay in between. The CDR3 contains 14 residues. Per the germline V gene, CDR1 is SGDLS and CDR2 is YYNGEE. The CDR3 DNA reads TGTGCCAGCAGCGTAGACGTAAGGGGGATGAAACTGTTTTTT. Its protein product is CASSVDVRGMKLFF.

In DNA, the CDR3 is TGCGCCAGCAGCTTGGATAGAGGGGGCAAGTACGAGCAGTACTTC. Translated, it gives CASSLDRGGKYEQYF. The chain carries TRBV5-1 and TRBJ2-7; 7 nucleotides match TRBD1. The CDR3 sequence is 15 residues long. J was trimmed by 4 bases and V by 0 bases; bases with no gene match: 7. Germline values: CDR1 SGHRS, CDR2 YFSETQ.

The chain carries TRBV27 and TRBJ2-7; maybe TRBD2 (7 bases). Trimming stripped 3 bases from V and 2 bases from J, with 17 bases between. Germline CDR1 MNHEY, CDR2 SMNVEV (reference sequence). This CDR3 comprises 16 residues. Written as DNA, the CDR3 is TGTGCCAGCAGTTTGGGAGGGGGGCAGGTGCCCTACGAGCAGTACTTC. Translated, it gives CASSLGGGQVPYEQYF.